The entry that follows covers one T cell receptor beta chain sequence. The germline V gene has CDR1 MNHEY and CDR2 SMNVEV (reference sequence). The length of the CDR3 is 15 residues. V was pared by 6 bases and J by 7 bases, with 16 bases between. The sample comes from a study of blood T cell repertoires in COVID-19. Whole-study context: There were acute and convalescent COVID-19 samples, and they came from the United States, Italy and Spain. The analysed material was cDNA or gDNA that came from T cells, B-cell-depleted T cells, or PBMCs.

As originally analysed: Reference gene primers were amplified, and this amplification served to estimate nucleated cell counts. Repertoires were generated with immunoSEQ multiplex PCR, while TCRdb's copy carries only in-frame clones and drops some. V and J calls and clone size are those listed in that table; D and trimming were worked out from the DNA. The table shows some 280,000 clones, with 80% to 90% occurring only once. The receptor's source is a woman younger than 45 with active or convalescent COVID-19. The chain recombines TRBV27 with TRBJ1-6, with D possibly TRBD1 on 6 matching bases. Sequencing used peripheral blood. CDR3 region: CASSSRGFDNSPLHF. As DNA, the CDR3 is TGTGCCAGCAGCTCCAGGGGATTCGACAATTCACCCCTCCACTTT.